Reported below is one T cell receptor (beta chain). Its antigen is undetermined. This specimen comes from a study of identical twins. Whole-study findings and limits: Sequences that were beta out-of-frame showed weaker excess twin sharing. Conclusions relied on cross-sectional statistical analysis, not following the same donors.

Template switching created a universal primer site, and the cDNA included unique molecular identifiers. One entry per CDR3 protein results from TCRdb running MiXCR on the 5' RACE reads. This sample yields under 250,000 distinct CDR3 sequences, of which roughly an eighth are seen a single time; 4% to 5% belongs to the top ten. These same data were also listed under a study on yellow fever vaccine responses in identical twins.

The specimen sequenced was memory (CD45RO+) T cells sorted from blood. The sequence was obtained from a woman aged 18-29 years in good health.

Written as DNA, the CDR3 is TGTGCCAGCAGGTCGACTAGCGGCACAGATACGCAGTATTTT. It encodes CASRSTSGTDTQYF. J is TRBJ2-3 and V is TRBV2; 8 nucleotides align to TRBD2. The CDR3 has 14 residues. J was trimmed by 1 base and V by 6 bases; bases with no gene match: 3. Germline CDR1 reads SNHLY; CDR2 reads FYNNEI.